This T cell receptor beta chain was obtained from a study of blood T cells in healthy people across ages. Study-wide background: About one barcoded TCR beta cDNA was captured per two T cells.

This clonotype has only a few counts. Its antigen is currently unknown. V lost 5 bases and J lost 1, with 12 bases in between. CDR1 and CDR2 (germline): SEHNR, FQNEAQ (reference sequence). The CDR3 spans 14 residues. Whole-study findings and limits: Estimates based on one million T cells were treated as lower bounds.

PCR was performed a second time for roughly 7 to 12 cycles using a sample-barcoded 5' primer and a J-beta primer mix. TCRdb independently ran MiXCR on the 5' RACE reads; one entry per CDR3 protein. The repertoire holds roughly 560,000 distinct CDR3 sequences, with 20% to 30% as singletons. PBMCs were isolated at a quantity of at least 7 million per sample. The same data also contributed to another study, on T cells of mothers and their children. That paper adds: A primer called M1S, used in the second PCR, added sample barcodes and 2-4 random nucleotides.

This sequence originates from a boy between 10 and 17 years old in good health. Sequencing was done on a sample of blood. The chain couples TRBV7-9 to TRBJ2-7; either TRBD1 or TRBD2 may supply D (5 bases each). CDR3 region: CASSEEGTSYEQYF. The CDR3 DNA follows: TGTGCCAGCAGCGAAGAGGGGACGTCCTACGAGCAGTACTTC.